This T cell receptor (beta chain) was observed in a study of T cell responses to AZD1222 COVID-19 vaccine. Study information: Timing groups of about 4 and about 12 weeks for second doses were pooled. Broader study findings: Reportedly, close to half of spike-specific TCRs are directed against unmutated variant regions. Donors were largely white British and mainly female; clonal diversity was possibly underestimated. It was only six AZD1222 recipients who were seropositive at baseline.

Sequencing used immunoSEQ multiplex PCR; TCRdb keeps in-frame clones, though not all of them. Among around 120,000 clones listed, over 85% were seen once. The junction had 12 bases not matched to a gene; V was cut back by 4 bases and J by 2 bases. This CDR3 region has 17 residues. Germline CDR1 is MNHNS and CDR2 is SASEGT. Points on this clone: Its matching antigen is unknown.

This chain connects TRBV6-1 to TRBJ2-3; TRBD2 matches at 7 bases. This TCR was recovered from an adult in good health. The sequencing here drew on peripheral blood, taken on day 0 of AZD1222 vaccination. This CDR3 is CASSGHYQAGTTDTQYF. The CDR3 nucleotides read TGTGCCAGCAGTGGGCACTATCAAGCGGGGACCACAGATACGCAGTATTTT.